These 4 T cell receptor beta chains were sequenced from one sample in a study of cytomegalovirus exposure and HLA in healthy donors. PCR employed 60 Vbeta and 13 Jbeta primers. Only in-frame clones appear in the TCRdb table, and some are missing; sequencing was by immunoSEQ multiplex PCR. The sample has a few hundred thousand clones; about 81% are singletons. Material: PBMCs. Receptors were obtained from a woman aged 55-69 years in good health and CMV-seropositive.

The chain links TRBV7-9 to TRBJ2-7; 9 bases fit TRBD1. In germline, CDR1 is SEHNR, CDR2 FQNEAQ (reference sequence). The CDR3 length is 15 residues. V was clipped by 2 bases and J by 1 base; unmatched bases: 3. CDR3 protein: CASSLLGTGSYEQYF. As DNA, the CDR3 is TGTGCCAGCAGCTTATTGGGGACAGGGTCCTACGAGCAGTACTTC.

The chain links TRBV20-1 to TRBJ2-1; no clear D gene. CDR1 and CDR2 (germline): DFQATT, SNEGSKA (reference sequence). V was pared by 6 bases and J by 10 bases, with 13 bases between. This CDR3 spans 11 amino acids. The CDR3 spells CSASQSLEQFF. The CDR3 region has the DNA TGCAGTGCCTCCCAGTCCTTAGAGCAGTTCTTC.

This chain uses TRBV11-2 with TRBJ1-1; unclear D gene. Germline CDR1 SGHAT, CDR2 FQNNGV. The V gene lost 5 bases and the J gene lost 1 base, with 8 bases spanning the gap. The CDR3 extends over 13 amino acids. The CDR3 region is CASSLRGNTEAFF. The CDR3 DNA sequence: TGTGCCAGCAGCCTGCGGGGGAACACTGAAGCTTTCTTT.

The CDR3 loop reads CASSRHAPGGSTDTQYF. The DNA for the CDR3 is TGCGCCAGCAGCCGACACGCACCAGGGGGCTCGACAGATACGCAGTATTTT. The chain employs TRBV4-1 and TRBJ2-3; 8 bases are a match to TRBD1. The CDR3 loop spans 17 amino acids. Germline loops: CDR1 MGHRA, CDR2 YSYEKL. J gave up 3 bases and V 4 bases, and 12 bases lay outside the gene matches.